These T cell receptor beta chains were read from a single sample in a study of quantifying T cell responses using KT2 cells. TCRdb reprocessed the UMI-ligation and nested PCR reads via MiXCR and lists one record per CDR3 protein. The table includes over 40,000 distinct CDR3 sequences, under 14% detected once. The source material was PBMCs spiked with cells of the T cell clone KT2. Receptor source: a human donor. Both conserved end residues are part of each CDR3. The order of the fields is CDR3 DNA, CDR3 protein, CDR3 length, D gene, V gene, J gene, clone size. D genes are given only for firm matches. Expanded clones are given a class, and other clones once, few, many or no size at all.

DNA: TGCGCCAGCAGCCCGAGCGGGGGAAGGTACAATGAGCAGTTCTTC
CDR3: CASSPSGGRYNEQFF
length: 15
D: TRBD2
V: TRBV5-1
J: TRBJ2-1
size: -

DNA: TGTGCCAGCAGCCCGACCACTAGCGGGAGCGTGGAGCAGTTCTTC
CDR3: CASSPTTSGSVEQFF
length: 15
D: TRBD2
V: TRBV7-8
J: TRBJ2-1
size: many

DNA: TGTGCCAGCAGCTCCGGGACAGGGGTGGGCGAGCAGTACTTC
CDR3: CASSSGTGVGEQYF
length: 14
D: TRBD1
V: TRBV7-6
J: TRBJ2-7
size: few

DNA: TGTGCCATCAGTGAGTCCGGGGTCGAGCAGTACTTC
CDR3: CAISESGVEQYF
length: 12
D: -
V: TRBV10-3
J: TRBJ2-7
size: few

DNA: TGTGCCAGCACCCTTGGGGCGGGAGAAGGGGATACGCAGTATTTT
CDR3: CASTLGAGEGDTQYF
length: 15
D: TRBD2
V: TRBV7-9
J: TRBJ2-3
size: -

DNA: TGTGCCAGCAGCTTGAGTCTAGCGGGAGGGGATGAGCAGTTCTTC
CDR3: CASSLSLAGGDEQFF
length: 15
D: TRBD2
V: TRBV5-4
J: TRBJ2-1
size: -

DNA: TGTGCCACCAGTGATCCAGCGGGGGGCACAGATACGCAGTATTTT
CDR3: CATSDPAGGTDTQYF
length: 15
D: TRBD2
V: TRBV24-1
J: TRBJ2-3
size: few

DNA: TGTGCCAGTGGGTGGGGACAGGGGGACACCGGGGAGCTGTTTTTT
CDR3: CASGWGQGDTGELFF
length: 15
D: TRBD1
V: TRBV2
J: TRBJ2-2
size: few

DNA: TGCAGTGCTAGAGATCTCTCGGCCAGTTCCTATGGCTACACCTTC
CDR3: CSARDLSASSYGYTF
length: 15
D: -
V: TRBV20-1
J: TRBJ1-2
size: few

DNA: TGTGCCAGTAGTATAGTAGGGGTCGGTAACCTAGGGACCCAGTACTTC
CDR3: CASSIVGVGNLGTQYF
length: 16
D: -
V: TRBV19
J: TRBJ2-5
size: -

DNA: TGTGCCAGCAGCTCCGGCCGGGAGGGGTATAATTCACCCCTCCACTTT
CDR3: CASSSGREGYNSPLHF
length: 16
D: -
V: TRBV7-9
J: TRBJ1-6
size: many

DNA: TGTGCCAGCAGTCGCCTGGGACAGGGAGACGAGCAGTACTTC
CDR3: CASSRLGQGDEQYF
length: 14
D: TRBD1
V: TRBV6-2/TRBV6-3
J: TRBJ2-7
size: few

DNA: TGCAGTGCTCGAATAGCAGGGGGAGGTTCCTACAATGAGCAGTTCTTC
CDR3: CSARIAGGGSYNEQFF
length: 16
D: -
V: TRBV20-1
J: TRBJ2-1
size: many

DNA: TGTGCCAGCAGCCAAGATTTCTGGGGACTAGCGGGACAGCTAAATGAGCAGTTCTTC
CDR3: CASSQDFWGLAGQLNEQFF
length: 19
D: TRBD2
V: TRBV3-1
J: TRBJ2-1
size: -

DNA: TGTGCCAGCAGTTACTCCAGTGGGGCCTCCTACGAGCAGTACTTC
CDR3: CASSYSSGASYEQYF
length: 15
D: -
V: TRBV6-5
J: TRBJ2-7
size: many

DNA: TGTGCCAGCAGGGAATTAGCGGGAGATGGAGATACGCAGTATTTT
CDR3: CASRELAGDGDTQYF
length: 15
D: TRBD2
V: TRBV2
J: TRBJ2-3
size: -

DNA: TGTGCCAGCAGCCAAGAACTTCCCCTAGCCGGAAACACCATATATTTT
CDR3: CASSQELPLAGNTIYF
length: 16
D: -
V: TRBV14
J: TRBJ1-3
size: -

DNA: TGCAGTGCTGGGACTAGCGGGGGCCCCAAAGATACGCAGTATTTT
CDR3: CSAGTSGGPKDTQYF
length: 15
D: TRBD2
V: TRBV20-1
J: TRBJ2-3
size: -

DNA: TGTGCCAGCTCACCATCCGGGGGCCTCGCAGATACGCAGTATTTT
CDR3: CASSPSGGLADTQYF
length: 15
D: -
V: TRBV18
J: TRBJ2-3
size: -

DNA: TGCGCCAGCAGCTTAGGGCGGGGCAGGAACACTGAAGCTTTCTTT
CDR3: CASSLGRGRNTEAFF
length: 15
D: -
V: TRBV5-1
J: TRBJ1-1
size: -

DNA: TGTGCCAGCTCACCAGGGAGCAACTATGGCTACACCTTC
CDR3: CASSPGSNYGYTF
length: 13
D: -
V: TRBV18
J: TRBJ1-2
size: -

DNA: TGCAGCGGATGGACTAGCGGGGCGGAGACCCAGTACTTC
CDR3: CSGWTSGAETQYF
length: 13
D: TRBD2
V: TRBV29-1
J: TRBJ2-5
size: many

DNA: TGTGCCAGCAGCCAAGGGGTTAGAGGGGGCTACGAGCAGTACTTC
CDR3: CASSQGVRGGYEQYF
length: 15
D: -
V: TRBV3-1
J: TRBJ2-7
size: few

DNA: TGTGCCAGCTCACCGGGGGGAGGAGTAAGTGGAATGAATTCACCCCTCCACTTT
CDR3: CASSPGGGVSGMNSPLHF
length: 18
D: -
V: TRBV18
J: TRBJ1-6
size: few

DNA: TGCAGCGTTCTTATTGACAGCTTTTGGGACACTGAAGCTTTCTTT
CDR3: CSVLIDSFWDTEAFF
length: 15
D: -
V: TRBV29-1
J: TRBJ1-1
size: many

DNA: TGTGCCAGCAGCCGGGTCTACGAGCAGTACTTC
CDR3: CASSRVYEQYF
length: 11
D: -
V: TRBV2
J: TRBJ2-7
size: -

DNA: TGTGCCAGCAACGTCCCCGGTTTGGCTACCGCTGAGCAGTTCTTC
CDR3: CASNVPGLATAEQFF
length: 15
D: -
V: TRBV2
J: TRBJ2-1
size: -

DNA: TGTGCCAGCAGCTTTGGACTAGCGGGGGGGGAGACCCAGTACTTC
CDR3: CASSFGLAGGETQYF
length: 15
D: TRBD2
V: TRBV5-8
J: TRBJ2-5
size: -

DNA: TGTGCCACCAGCAGAGATTTACCAGGAGAGAATTCACCCCTCCACTTT
CDR3: CATSRDLPGENSPLHF
length: 16
D: -
V: TRBV15
J: TRBJ1-6
size: few

DNA: TGTGCCAGCAGCCAAGAGGGGTTGGAGACCCAGTACTTC
CDR3: CASSQEGLETQYF
length: 13
D: -
V: TRBV4-2
J: TRBJ2-5
size: -

DNA: TGTGCCAGCAGGGGACATTCACCCCTCCACTTT
CDR3: CASRGHSPLHF
length: 11
D: -
V: TRBV6-5
J: TRBJ1-6
size: -

DNA: TGTGCCACAGGGGGGGACACAGATACGCAGTATTTT
CDR3: CATGGDTDTQYF
length: 12
D: -
V: TRBV7-9
J: TRBJ2-3
size: few

DNA: TGCAGTGCTAGTCCCGGGACAGGAACCCCTGAAGCTTTCTTT
CDR3: CSASPGTGTPEAFF
length: 14
D: TRBD1
V: TRBV20-1
J: TRBJ1-1
size: many

DNA: TGTGCCAGCAGGGTACAGGGACAAGAGACCCAGTACTTC
CDR3: CASRVQGQETQYF
length: 13
D: -
V: TRBV6-1
J: TRBJ2-5
size: few

DNA: TGTGCCGGCAGAAAGACAGGGGGCCATTCACCCCTCCACTTT
CDR3: CAGRKTGGHSPLHF
length: 14
D: TRBD1
V: TRBV7-9
J: TRBJ1-6
size: few